This entry lists 31 T cell receptor beta chains sequenced from one sample in a study of cytomegalovirus exposure and HLA in healthy donors. PCR primers comprised 60 Vbeta and 13 Jbeta primers. TCRdb's table, derived via immunoSEQ multiplex PCR, lists solely in-frame clones and lacks some. The table lists around 150,000 clones, over 70% of them singletons. Sequences were obtained from PBMCs. These receptors came from a man aged 25-40 years in good health and CMV-seropositive.

The chain combines TRBV28 with TRBJ1-5; weak D call: TRBD1 (6 bases). Trimming removed 5 bases at V and 0 bases at J, with 11 bases between. CDR1 is MDHEN and CDR2 is SYDVKM in the germline V gene. The CDR3 consists of 15 residues. CDR3 sequence: CASSPDSYSNQPQHF. The CDR3 nucleotides are TGTGCCAGCAGTCCGGACAGCTATAGCAATCAGCCCCAGCATTTT.

J is TRBJ1-4 and V is TRBV27; D is possibly TRBD1 (6 bases). V was trimmed by 6 bases and J by 3 bases, leaving 11 bases between them. Germline loops: CDR1 MNHEY, CDR2 SMNVEV (reference sequence). This CDR3 has 14 amino acids. CDR3 loop: CASRMQGSNEKLFF. The DNA for the CDR3 is TGTGCCAGCAGGATGCAGGGGTCTAATGAAAAACTGTTTTTT.

The V call is TRBV16, the J call TRBJ1-5; D is perhaps TRBD1 (5 bases). V gave up 0 bases and J gave up 0 bases, with 12 bases separating them. Germline-derived CDR1 and CDR2 are KGHSY and FQNENV. This CDR3 has 17 residues. The CDR3 nucleotides read TGTGCCAGCAGCCAATCAAAGGGGCGCGGTAGCAATCAGCCCCAGCATTTT. Protein: CASSQSKGRGSNQPQHF.

V is TRBV19 and J is TRBJ2-7, with 11 positions matching TRBD2. Germline V gene sequence: CDR1 LNHDA, CDR2 SQIVND (reference sequence). The CDR3 spans 15 residues. The J segment lost 3 bases and the V segment lost 5 bases, leaving 6 bases of the junction unmatched. The CDR3 spells CASSRNSGGVYEQYF. The CDR3 coding sequence is TGTGCCAGTAGTCGCAATAGCGGGGGGGTCTACGAGCAGTACTTC.

The chain has TRBV6-5 and TRBJ1-2, with D possibly matching TRBD1 (6 bases). The CDR3 extends over 15 amino acids. Germline CDR1 and CDR2: MNHEY and SVGAGI. V lost 0 bases, J lost 1 base, and 9 bases lay in between. Here the CDR3 reads CASSYSEGGNYGYTF. The CDR3 DNA reads TGTGCCAGCAGTTACTCGGAAGGGGGTAACTATGGCTACACCTTC.

CDR3 sequence reads: CASSPAGDIGYTF. The CDR3 region has the DNA TGTGCCAGCTCACCCGCAGGGGACATCGGCTACACCTTC. The chain joins TRBV18 to TRBJ1-2; D might be TRBD1 (6 bases). With 3 bases removed from V and 8 bases from J, the gap between germline ends came to 13 bases. The CDR3 covers 13 residues. Germline V lookup: CDR1 KGHSH, CDR2 LQKENI.

V is TRBV9 and J is TRBJ2-3, with 7 bases identical to TRBD2. CDR1 is SGDLS and CDR2 is YYNGEE in the germline V gene. CDR3 length: 15 residues. With 0 bases clipped from V and 2 bases from J, the junction kept 3 bases outside the gene matches. CDR3 in DNA: TGTGCCAGCAGCGTAGTACGGGGGGACACAGATACGCAGTATTTT. Amino acids: CASSVVRGDTDTQYF.

This sequence joins TRBV7-9 and TRBJ1-1, with 7 bases that match TRBD1. The CDR3 runs 15 residues. Germline V lookup: CDR1 SEHNR, CDR2 FQNEAQ (reference sequence). Losses at the gene ends were 3 bases for V and 0 bases for J; bases not matched to a gene: 4. CDR3: CASSFDRVMNTEAFF. In DNA form, the CDR3 reads TGTGCCAGCAGCTTTGACAGGGTCATGAACACTGAAGCTTTCTTT.

This clone was seen a few times. This chain connects TRBV9 to TRBJ2-5; D may be TRBD2 (6 bases). CDR1 and CDR2 from the germline V gene are SGDLS and YYNGEE. The V and J ends lost 3 bases and 4 bases respectively, with 16 bases between them. The CDR3 spans 15 residues. This CDR3 is CASSARDSNGETQYF. For the CDR3, the DNA is TGTGCCAGCAGCGCCCGGGACTCCAACGGAGAGACCCAGTACTTC.

As regards this clone: The sample contains more than one DNA sequence encoding this CDR3. The chain recombines TRBV15 with TRBJ1-3; D ambiguous. This CDR3 comprises 15 residues. Germline V gene sequence: CDR1 LNHNV, CDR2 YYDKDF (reference sequence). V lost 0 bases and J lost 2, with 8 bases in between. The CDR3 nucleotides are TGTGCCACCAGCAGAGATCGAGGGACTGGAAACACCATATATTTT. It yields the protein CATSRDRGTGNTIYF. The whole variable domain, remainder taken from reference TRBV15 and TRBJ1-3, is DAMVIQNPRYQVTQFGKPVTLSCSQTLNHNVMYWYQQKSSQAPKLLFHYYDKDFNNEADTPDNFQSRRPNTSFCFLDIRSPGLGDTAMYLCATSRDRGTGNTIYFGEGSWLTVV.

V is TRBV4-1 and J is TRBJ2-3, with TRBD2 identical over 10 bases. Germline assignment: CDR1 MGHRA and CDR2 YSYEKL. V lost 1 base, J lost 3 bases, and 10 bases stayed unmatched. CDR3 length equals 18 residues. CDR3: CASSQGYLAGETTDTQYF. CDR3 bases: TGCGCCAGCAGCCAAGGATACCTAGCGGGAGAAACTACAGATACGCAGTATTTT.

The rearrangement links TRBV5-8 to TRBJ1-2, with 7 bases fitting TRBD1. The CDR3 covers 16 residues. The germline gives CDR1 SGHTS, CDR2 YDEGEE. The V and J ends lost 2 bases and 3 bases, in that order; junction bases with no gene match: 10. The CDR3 here is CASSFRSQGIDYGYTF. The CDR3, as DNA: TGTGCCAGCAGCTTTCGGTCACAGGGGATCGACTATGGCTACACCTTC.

This rearrangement joins TRBV20-1 to TRBJ2-1; D remains ambiguous. The V gene's germline CDR1 is DFQATT and CDR2 SNEGSKA (reference sequence). The V end was cut by 3 bases, the J end by 6 bases, with 6 bases between. The length of the CDR3 is 11 residues. In nucleotides, the CDR3 is TGCAGTGCTAGTACAAGCAATGAGCAGTTCTTC. Amino acids: CSASTSNEQFF.

This rearrangement joins TRBV6-1 to TRBJ1-1, with a weak D call TRBD1 (5 bases). Trimming cost V 5 bases and J 3 bases, with 10 bases left between them. Per germline, CDR1 MNHNS and CDR2 SASEGT. The CDR3 contains 13 residues. The CDR3 reads CASSRGHHTEAFF. CDR3 nucleotide sequence: TGTGCCAGCAGTCGTGGACACCACACTGAAGCTTTCTTT.

V and J are TRBV28 and TRBJ1-1; TRBD1 matches 8 bases. Germline V gene lookup returns CDR1 MDHEN and CDR2 SYDVKM. After removal of 11 bases from V and 4 bases from J, the junction contained 3 bases not matched to a gene. The CDR3 is 11 residues long. The CDR3 DNA follows: TGTGCCGGACAGGGTGGCACTGAAGCTTTCTTT. This gives the protein CAGQGGTEAFF. Together with reference TRBV28 and TRBJ1-1, the CDR3 gives the full variable domain: DVKVTQSSRYLVKRTGEKVFLECVQDMDHENMFWYRQDPGLGLRLIYFSYDVKMKEKGDIPEGYSVSREKKERFSLILESASTNQTSMYLCAGQGGTEAFFGQGTRLTVV.

The chain is built from TRBV23-1 and TRBJ2-1; the match to TRBD2 covers 8 bases. TRBV23-1 is given ORF status, its function remaining uncertain. This CDR3 has 16 amino acids. With 3 bases clipped from V and 2 bases from J, the junction kept 6 bases outside the gene matches. CDR3 sequence (DNA): TGCGCCAGCAGTCAGCGGGGGGAAATCGCCTACAATGAGCAGTTCTTC. Protein sequence: CASSQRGEIAYNEQFF.

The rearrangement uses TRBV5-4 and TRBJ2-3; 9 bases fit TRBD2. The CDR3 runs to 16 residues. V lost 4 bases, J lost 5 bases, and 11 bases stayed unmatched. The germline gives CDR1 SGHNT, CDR2 YYREEE (reference sequence). The CDR3 spells CASSLSGGGAVDTQYF. The CDR3 DNA reads as TGTGCCAGCAGCCTCAGCGGCGGGGGGGCAGTAGATACGCAGTATTTT.

A single count supports this clone. V usage is TRBV19 and J usage is TRBJ2-3, with TRBD2 as a possible D gene (6 bases). Germline V gene data show CDR1 as LNHDA and CDR2 as SQIVND (reference sequence). V lost 3 bases and J 1 base, leaving 14 bases between the germline ends. The CDR3 has 16 amino acids. The CDR3 loop is CASSITPLAGTDTQYF. CDR3 bases: TGTGCCAGTAGTATTACCCCACTAGCCGGCACAGATACGCAGTATTTT.

V and J are TRBV7-2 and TRBJ2-4, with a possible D match to TRBD2 (5 bases). The ends were cut back, 5 bases at V and 0 bases at J, with 14 bases in the middle. Per germline, CDR1 SGHTA and CDR2 FQGNSA. The CDR3 is 16 amino acids. DNA for the CDR3: TGTGCCAGCAGCGGGAGCGGTTCTCTAGCCAAAAACATTCAGTACTTC. Protein sequence: CASSGSGSLAKNIQYF. Variable domain in full (rest from reference TRBV7-2 and TRBJ2-4): GAGVSQSPSNKVTEKGKDVELRCDPISGHTALYWYRQSLGQGLEFLIYFQGNSAPDKSGLPSDRFSAERTGGSVSTLTIQRTQQEDSAVYLCASSGSGSLAKNIQYFGAGTRLSVL.

The rearrangement links TRBV30 to TRBJ1-2; D might be TRBD1 (6 bases). V gave up 7 bases and J gave up 8 bases, with 17 bases separating them. Looked up from germline, CDR1 is GTSNPN and CDR2 is SVGIG (reference sequence). The CDR3 covers 12 residues. This CDR3 reads CASWNREGGYTF. In DNA form, the CDR3 reads TGTGCCTCGTGGAACAGGGAAGGAGGCTACACCTTC.

This clone was found a few times. The genes are TRBV5-6 and TRBJ2-7, with a tentative D call TRBD1 (6 bases). This CDR3 spans 14 amino acids. Germline V gene lookup returns CDR1 SGHDT and CDR2 YYEEEE. V shed 4 bases and J shed 3 bases, with 14 bases lying between them. The CDR3 bases are TGTGCCAGCAGCCACAGGGACCCCTTCTACGAGCAGTACTTC. Protein: CASSHRDPFYEQYF.

The rearrangement links TRBV10-2 to TRBJ1-2, with D possibly TRBD1 on 6 matching bases. The V gene's germline CDR1 is WSHSY and CDR2 SAAADI. Trimming stripped 7 bases from V and 0 bases from J, with 9 bases between. This CDR3 has 13 amino acids. Written as DNA, the CDR3 is TGCGCCAGCATAGGGGGTACTAACTATGGCTACACCTTC. This encodes CASIGGTNYGYTF.

This clone qualifies as medium-sized. The chain recombines TRBV25-1 with TRBJ1-2; a weak D match, TRBD1 (5 bases). This CDR3 is 14 amino acids long. Per the germline V gene, CDR1 is MGHDK and CDR2 is SYGVNS. V was cut by 2 bases and J by 3 bases, with 10 bases left in between. CDR3: CASSEPQGDYGYTF. CDR3 sequence (DNA): TGTGCCAGCAGTGAACCCCAGGGCGACTATGGCTACACCTTC.

This chain links TRBV29-1 with TRBJ1-2; no firm D call. The length of the CDR3 is 12 residues. V was clipped by 1 base and J by 4 bases, with 7 bases between them. The germline CDR1 and CDR2 sequences are SQVTM and ANQGSEA. The CDR3 DNA is TGCAGCGTTGAAGGAGCGACCTATGGCTACACCTTC. Translating gives CSVEGATYGYTF. Together with reference TRBV29-1 and TRBJ1-2, the CDR3 gives the full variable domain: SAVISQKPSRDICQRGTSLTIQCQVDSQVTMMFWYRQQPGQSLTLIATANQGSEATYESGFVIDKFPISRPNLTFSTLTVSNMSPEDSSIYLCSVEGATYGYTFGSGTRLTVV.

The V and J genes are TRBV5-1 and TRBJ2-1; tentatively, D is TRBD2 (5 bases). V lost 4 bases to trimming and J lost 6 bases, with 17 bases between them. The length of the CDR3 is 15 residues. CDR1 is SGHRS, CDR2 YFSETQ, per germline. CDR3 sequence: CASSQGLTGFNEQFF. CDR3 bases: TGCGCCAGCAGCCAAGGACTCACGGGGTTCAATGAGCAGTTCTTC. The full variable domain, its missing parts supplied by reference TRBV5-1 and TRBJ2-1, is KAGVTQTPRYLIKTRGQQVTLSCSPISGHRSVSWYQQTPGQGLQFLFEYFSETQRNKGNFPGRFSGRQFSNSRSEMNVSTLELGDSALYLCASSQGLTGFNEQFFGPGTRLTVL.

The CDR3 DNA follows: TGTGCCAGCGGGGGACAGGGGCGGCAGCCCCAGCATTTT. Protein product: CASGGQGRQPQHF. The chain has TRBV6-1 and TRBJ1-5; 10 bases agree with TRBD1. The CDR3 totals 13 residues. V lost 8 bases, J lost 7 bases, and 5 bases stayed unmatched. CDR1 is MNHNS and CDR2 is SASEGT in the germline V gene.

The V gene is TRBV12-2, the J gene TRBJ2-3; the table assigns TRBD2, which was not confirmed against the DNA. TRBV12-2 is flagged as a pseudogene. CDR3 length: 18 amino acids. CDR3 bases: TGTGCAAGTCGCTTAGCTGGAGCGGGACTAGCCCGCACAGATACGCAGTATTTT. This translates into CASRLAGAGLARTDTQYF.

The chain employs TRBV28 and TRBJ1-1; 9 positions match TRBD1. The V gene's germline CDR1 is MDHEN and CDR2 SYDVKM. The CDR3 spans 14 residues. Losses at the gene ends were 1 base for V and 5 bases for J; bases not matched to a gene: 2. The CDR3 DNA reads TGTGCCAGCAGTTTATATGACAGGGGGACTGAAGCTTTCTTT. Translation: CASSLYDRGTEAFF.

The V gene is TRBV6-4, the J gene TRBJ2-2; 10 bases match TRBD2. Germline V lookup: CDR1 MRHNA, CDR2 SNTAGT. After removal of 6 bases from V and 5 bases from J, the junction contained 3 bases not matched to a gene. The CDR3 is made up of 14 amino acids. In DNA form, the CDR3 reads TGTGCCAGCAGCCAACTAGCGGGGACCGGGGAGCTGTTTTTT. Its translation is CASSQLAGTGELFF.

This chain links TRBV5-1 with TRBJ1-2; 9 positions agree with TRBD1. There are 15 residues in the CDR3. V shed 3 bases, J shed 7 bases, and the junction held 10 bases outside the gene matches. Germline lookup yields CDR1 SGHRS and CDR2 YFSETQ. CDR3 protein: CASSSPGTGWGGYTF. The CDR3 region has the DNA TGCGCCAGCAGCTCCCCCGGGACAGGGTGGGGTGGCTACACCTTC.

This chain joins TRBV2 and TRBJ1-1; TRBD1 aligns across 7 bases. The germline CDR1 and CDR2 sequences are SNHLY and FYNNEI. The CDR3 runs to 13 residues. Trimming cost V 6 bases and J 3 bases; bases outside gene matches: 4. The CDR3 DNA follows: TGTGCCAGCAGGGTCGACAGGGACACTGAAGCTTTCTTT. Its translation is CASRVDRDTEAFF.